The 25 T cell receptor beta chains below come from one sample, sequenced in a study of cytomegalovirus exposure and HLA in healthy donors. Amplification used 60 Vbeta primers and 13 Jbeta primers. Sequencing was performed with immunoSEQ multiplex PCR; in TCRdb, only in-frame clones are kept and a portion is missing. Counted here are 150,000 or so clones, around 72% occurring once; the ten biggest clones make up approximately 7.1%. Material for sequencing was PBMCs. These TCRs come from a man aged 35-49 years in good health and CMV-seropositive.

The rearrangement links TRBV5-1 to TRBJ2-5, with 9 bases fitting TRBD1. The J call is uncertain, as TRBJ2-7 better fits the DNA end. The CDR3 extends over 16 amino acids. In germline, CDR1 is SGHRS, CDR2 YFSETQ. The CDR3 here is CASTPTTGQGNYEQYF. CDR3 DNA sequence: TGCGCCAGCACCCCGACCACGGGACAGGGCAACTACGAGCAGTACTTC.

The chain employs TRBV7-8 and TRBJ2-1; 7 bases map to TRBD2. Trimming cost V 4 bases and J 3 bases; bases outside gene matches: 9. CDR3 length equals 16 residues. Germline V gene data show CDR1 as SGHVS and CDR2 as FQNEAQ. The DNA for the CDR3 is TGTGCCAGCAGCTCTCCCGGGCGGGGGAACTACAATGAGCAGTTCTTC. Translated, it gives CASSSPGRGNYNEQFF. The full variable domain, its missing parts supplied by reference TRBV7-8 and TRBJ2-1, is GAGVSQSPRYKVAKRGQDVALRCDPISGHVSLFWYQQALGQGPEFLTYFQNEAQLDKSGLPSDRFFAERPEGSVSTLKIQRTQQEDSAVYLCASSSPGRGNYNEQFFGPGTRLTVL.

The genes are TRBV7-9 and TRBJ1-2; 7 nucleotides agree with TRBD1. Looked up from germline, CDR1 is SEHNR and CDR2 is FQNEAQ (reference sequence). CDR3 length: 15 amino acids. V shed 6 bases, J shed 1 base, and the junction held 8 bases outside the gene matches. This CDR3 is CASRFSGTDNYGYTF. CDR3 bases: TGTGCCAGCAGATTTTCCGGGACAGATAACTATGGCTACACCTTC. Drawing the rest from reference TRBV7-9 and TRBJ1-2, the complete variable domain is DTGVSQNPRHKITKRGQNVTFRCDPISEHNRLYWYRQTLGQGPEFLTYFQNEAQLEKSRLLSDRFSAERPKGSFSTLEIQRTEQGDSAMYLCASRFSGTDNYGYTFGSGTRLTVV.

This CDR3 reads CASSLGTASTDTQYF. CDR3 in DNA: TGTGCCAGCAGCTTGGGGACAGCTAGCACAGATACGCAGTATTTT. V is TRBV7-2 and J is TRBJ2-3; TRBD1 aligns across 7 bases. Germline V lookup: CDR1 SGHTA, CDR2 FQGNSA. V lost 3 bases to trimming and J lost 0 bases; unmatched junction nucleotides: 3. This CDR3 comprises 15 residues.

The chain employs TRBV30 and TRBJ1-2, with TRBD1 identical over 10 bases. After removal of 7 bases from V and 8 bases from J, the junction contained 7 bases not matched to a gene. Germline V CDR1 and CDR2: GTSNPN, SVGIG (reference sequence). The CDR3 sequence is 12 residues long. CDR3 loop: CASGQGVRGYTF. The CDR3 DNA sequence: TGTGCCTCCGGACAGGGGGTGCGCGGCTACACCTTC.

The chain is built from TRBV7-9 and TRBJ1-6; 10 bases map to TRBD1. The ends lost 5 bases at V and 7 bases at J; junction bases unmatched: 5. The CDR3 covers 15 residues. Germline values: CDR1 SEHNR, CDR2 FQNEAQ (reference sequence). The CDR3 loop is CASSRRTGGNSPLHF. CDR3 bases: TGTGCCAGCAGCCGGCGGACAGGGGGAAATTCACCCCTCCACTTT.

The CDR3 DNA is TGTGCCAGCAGCGGAGGGGCGGGGTCCTCCTACGAGCAGTACTTC. Protein: CASSGGAGSSYEQYF. The chain uses TRBV7-9 and TRBJ2-7, with a possible D match to TRBD2 (6 bases). The CDR3 is 15 residues long. Per germline, CDR1 SEHNR and CDR2 FQNEAQ (reference sequence). The V and J ends lost 5 bases and 0 bases respectively, with 14 bases between them.

The rearrangement uses TRBV21-1 and TRBJ2-3; the table's D call, TRBD2, was not checked against the DNA. TRBV21-1 is a pseudogene segment. The length of the CDR3 is 19 residues. This CDR3 reads CASSKETKGLAGKLDTQYF. The CDR3, as DNA: TGTGCCAGCAGCAAAGAGACGAAGGGACTAGCGGGAAAACTAGATACGCAGTATTTT.

This clone was detected a few times. The rearrangement uses TRBV7-6 and TRBJ2-1; 9 bases map to TRBD2. Trimming took 3 bases from V and 2 from J; bases not matched to a gene: 2. Germline lookup yields CDR1 SGHVS and CDR2 FNYEAQ. The CDR3 is 15 residues long. CDR3: CASSFGGGAYNEQFF. The CDR3 DNA sequence: TGTGCCAGCAGCTTTGGCGGGGGGGCCTACAATGAGCAGTTCTTC.

The chain is built from TRBV4-1 and TRBJ2-7, with D possibly matching TRBD1 (6 bases). The CDR3 covers 16 residues. The V end was cut by 0 bases, the J end by 4 bases, with 16 bases between. Looked up from germline, CDR1 is MGHRA and CDR2 is YSYEKL. In DNA, the CDR3 is TGCGCCAGCAGCCAAGAAGCGACAGGAATTTCGTACGAGCAGTACTTC. Its protein product is CASSQEATGISYEQYF.

The chain links TRBV6-6 to TRBJ1-6; the match to TRBD1 covers 8 bases. The CDR3 length is 14 residues. The germline V gene has CDR1 MNHNY and CDR2 SVGAGI (reference sequence). V was pared by 10 bases and J by 10 bases, with 12 bases of the junction left unmatched. As DNA, the CDR3 is TGTGCCAACGGCCCCGGGACAGGAAACTCACCCCTCCACTTT. It is translated as CANGPGTGNSPLHF.

CDR3 coding DNA: TGCGCCAGCACACCCGGAGATTACCGTTCCTACGAGCAGTACTTC. Protein product: CASTPGDYRSYEQYF. This chain uses TRBV5-1 with TRBJ2-7, with no clear D. CDR1 and CDR2 (germline): SGHRS, YFSETQ. The CDR3 consists of 15 residues. The V and J ends lost 6 bases and 1 base respectively, with 17 bases between them.

V is TRBV7-9 and J is TRBJ2-7; 8 bases agree with TRBD1. The CDR3 sequence is 15 residues long. V lost 6 bases and J lost 0; bases outside the gene matches: 7. Germline CDR1 is SEHNR and CDR2 is FQNEAQ (reference sequence). The CDR3 region is CASRRGQGSSYEQYF. The CDR3 bases are TGTGCCAGCAGGAGAGGACAGGGCAGCTCCTACGAGCAGTACTTC.

The chain couples TRBV7-6 to TRBJ2-1, with TRBD2 matching 8 bases. Germline CDR1 reads SGHVS; CDR2 reads FNYEAQ. This CDR3 is built from 14 residues. Losses at the gene ends were 5 bases for V and 8 bases for J; bases not matched to a gene: 8. CDR3 sequence (DNA): TGTGCCAGCAGCCGTAGCGGGGCGGTCGATGAGCAGTTCTTC. Its translation: CASSRSGAVDEQFF.

V and J are TRBV4-1 and TRBJ2-1; 8 bases map to TRBD1. Germline V gene lookup returns CDR1 MGHRA and CDR2 YSYEKL. V shed 2 bases and J 9 bases; nucleotides not matched to a gene: 12. CDR3 length equals 16 residues. CDR3 nucleotides: TGCGCCAGCAGCCAAAGGGACAGGTTCATGGGGGGTGAGCAGTTCTTC. It encodes CASSQRDRFMGGEQFF.

The V call is TRBV5-1, the J call TRBJ2-3; D uncertain. Trimming removed 7 bases at V and 0 bases at J, with 3 bases between. This CDR3 has 11 amino acids. Germline CDR1 reads SGHRS; CDR2 reads YFSETQ. The DNA of the CDR3 is TGCGCCAGCCAGAGCACAGATACGCAGTATTTT. Amino acid sequence: CASQSTDTQYF.

The chain recombines TRBV7-2 with TRBJ1-5; D is undetermined. The CDR3 runs to 13 residues. Looked up from germline, CDR1 is SGHTA and CDR2 is FQGNSA. The V and J ends lost 6 bases and 5 bases respectively, with 11 bases between them. The CDR3 bases are TGTGCCAGCAGAATGGGCGGGTATCAGCCCCAGCATTTT. It specifies CASRMGGYQPQHF.

Regarding this clone: Compared with germline, one end of the junction differs, possibly owing to a read error. This rearrangement joins TRBV13 to TRBJ1-3, with unresolved D. Germline V gene lookup returns CDR1 PRHDT and CDR2 FYEKMQ (reference sequence). The CDR3 totals 12 residues. CDR3 sequence: CASSFGGNTTYF. The CDR3 DNA reads TGTGCCAGCAGCTTCGGCGGAAACACCACATATTTT.

A single count supports this clone. This chain links TRBV2 with TRBJ2-5; D gene uncertain. Looked up from germline, CDR1 is SNHLY and CDR2 is FYNNEI. V gave up 2 bases and J gave up 4 bases, with 8 bases separating them. The CDR3 runs to 13 residues. CDR3 nucleotide sequence: TGTGCCAGCAGTGAATCCTCCCGAGAGACCCAGTACTTC. This codes for CASSESSRETQYF.

V and J are TRBV7-9 and TRBJ2-1, with D possibly TRBD1 on 6 matching bases. Germline V lookup: CDR1 SEHNR, CDR2 FQNEAQ (reference sequence). The CDR3 has 12 amino acids. Trimming stripped 2 bases from V and 11 bases from J, with 10 bases between. The CDR3 bases are TGTGCCAGCAGCTTATCCCAGGGGCAGCAGTTCTTC. Protein: CASSLSQGQQFF.

The V call is TRBV10-3, the J call TRBJ1-3, with D unresolved. The CDR3 loop spans 13 amino acids. V was pared by 4 bases and J by 0 bases, with 4 bases between. Germline V CDR1 and CDR2: ENHRY, SYGVKD. CDR3 residues: CAISGSSGNTIYF. CDR3 in DNA: TGTGCCATCAGTGGTAGCTCTGGAAACACCATATATTTT.

The chain combines TRBV15 with TRBJ1-1; TRBD1 might be the D (6 bases). Germline V lookup: CDR1 LNHNV, CDR2 YYDKDF (reference sequence). The V gene lost 4 bases and the J gene lost 5 bases, with 17 bases spanning the gap. The CDR3 spans 15 residues. CDR3 in amino acids: CATSNLTTGRTEAFF. CDR3 bases: TGTGCCACCAGCAACTTAACGACAGGACGGACTGAAGCTTTCTTT.

The chain links TRBV19 to TRBJ2-1, with D possibly matching TRBD2 (5 bases). Germline CDR1 and CDR2: LNHDA and SQIVND (reference sequence). The CDR3 runs 13 residues. The V gene lost 4 bases and the J gene lost 6 bases, with 10 bases spanning the gap. CDR3 in DNA: TGTGCCAGTAGTAGGGCTAGCAGCAATGAGCAGTTCTTC. Residues: CASSRASSNEQFF.

V and J are TRBV13 and TRBJ2-2; tentatively, D is TRBD2 (6 bases). Germline V gene data show CDR1 as PRHDT and CDR2 as FYEKMQ (reference sequence). Trimming pared 5 bases from V and 3 bases from J, leaving 16 bases between. This CDR3 is 16 amino acids long. The CDR3 DNA reads TGTGCCAGCAGCCGCCAGCGAGGAGGGTACACCGGGGAGCTGTTTTTT. Residues: CASSRQRGGYTGELFF.

The chain couples TRBV7-2 to TRBJ2-1; possibly TRBD1 for D (6 bases). Germline lookup yields CDR1 SGHTA and CDR2 FQGNSA. This CDR3 contains 15 residues. With 1 base removed from V and 4 bases from J, the gap between germline ends came to 11 bases. CDR3 DNA sequence: TGTGCCAGCAGCTTAGGGGGGACAACTTACAATGAGCAGTTCTTC. Translation: CASSLGGTTYNEQFF. Full variable domain (outside the CDR3, taken from reference TRBV7-2 and TRBJ2-1): GAGVSQSPSNKVTEKGKDVELRCDPISGHTALYWYRQSLGQGLEFLIYFQGNSAPDKSGLPSDRFSAERTGGSVSTLTIQRTQQEDSAVYLCASSLGGTTYNEQFFGPGTRLTVL.